This TCR beta chain was sequenced in a study of T cells after yellow fever vaccination. Study overall: It was SMART-Seq v4 Ultra Low Input that prepared the fractions with low cell numbers. Study findings and constraints: The presence of abundant clonotypes contaminating from the bulk population was possible in FACS-sorted repertoires. Weaker, the secondary response peaked sooner, at day 5 versus 15.

In making TCR cDNA, 5'RACE template switching added a universal primer site and UMIs to it. TCRdb re-derived calls from the 5' RACE reads in MiXCR, one entry per CDR3 protein. The sample has about 110,000 distinct CDR3 sequences, 8% to 9.5% seen once. This clonotype was seen ten or more times. Its antigen is unidentified. The germline V gene has CDR1 LGHDT and CDR2 YNNKEL (reference sequence). V lost 4 bases to trimming and J lost 7 bases, with 14 bases between them. This CDR3 is 13 amino acids long. The genes are TRBV3-1 and TRBJ2-7; D possibly matches TRBD1 or TRBD2 (5 bases each). Sequencing used CD8+ T cells sorted from PBMCs, obtained 45 days after the yellow fever booster vaccination. The TCR comes from a man aged 25-45 years who received the YFV17D yellow fever vaccine. The DNA for the CDR3 is TGTGCCAGCAGCCGAGAGGGACGTCGGGAGCAGTACTTC. Translation gives CASSREGRREQYF.